Below are 31 T cell receptor beta chains sequenced from a single sample in a study of T cell repertoires in cytomegalovirus infection. Antigens for these TCRs are unknown. MiXCR, run by TCRdb on the reads, gives a single entry per CDR3 protein. Found here are about 830,000 distinct CDR3 sequences, over 25% of them singletons; the top ten hold around 12%. The sample here was cultured CD8+ T cells from PBMCs, taken from culture after CMV antigen stimulation. Source of these receptors: a human donor in good health (CMV status not recorded). Some clones in this sample may be carry-over from other donors' samples.

This chain links TRBV12-3 or TRBV12-4 with TRBJ1-1; no clear D gene. CDR3 length: 13 amino acids. V lost 1 base to trimming and J lost 12 bases, with 15 bases between them. The CDR3 spells CASSLGKQSEPFF. CDR3 coding DNA: TGTGCCAGCAGTTTAGGAAAACAAAGCGAGCCTTTCTTT.

The rearrangement links TRBV9 to TRBJ2-2; D is perhaps TRBD2 (7 bases). The germline V gene has CDR1 SGDLS and CDR2 YYNGEE. Trimming took 0 bases from V and 7 from J, leaving 22 bases between them. The CDR3 contains 18 residues. DNA for the CDR3: TGTGCCAGCAGCGTAGCGGGTCCGGGGGGCCATCGCCGCGGGGAGCTGTTTTTT. The encoded protein is CASSVAGPGGHRRGELFF. The entire variable domain, with the rest obtained from reference TRBV9 and TRBJ2-2, is as follows: DSGVTQTPKHLITATGQRVTLRCSPRSGDLSVYWYQQSLDQGLQFLIQYYNGEERAKGNILERFSAQQFPDLHSELNLSSLELGDSALYFCASSVAGPGGHRRGELFFGEGSRLTVL.

This clonotype was found a few times. The J gene is TRBJ1-2, the V gene TRBV7-6; TRBD1 is a possible D gene (5 bases). This CDR3 comprises 14 residues. Germline V gene data show CDR1 as SGHVS and CDR2 as FNYEAQ. Trimming removed 3 bases at V and 2 bases at J, with 10 bases between. The CDR3 sequence: CASSLTELNYGYTF. The CDR3 DNA sequence: TGTGCCAGCAGCTTGACAGAACTAAACTATGGCTACACCTTC.

V gene TRBV2 combines with J gene TRBJ1-3; D gene ambiguous. Deletions cut 7 bases from V and 0 bases from J, with 16 bases between. This CDR3 has 16 amino acids. Per the germline V gene, CDR1 is SNHLY and CDR2 is FYNNEI. CDR3 sequence (DNA): TGTGCCAGCATAACCGGACCAGTAAGCTCTGGAAACACCATATATTTT. It specifies CASITGPVSSGNTIYF.

This clonotype was picked up a small number of times. The genes are TRBV7-9 and TRBJ1-1; maybe TRBD1 (6 bases). V was shortened by 5 bases and J by 0 bases, with 13 bases between the two germline ends. The CDR3 totals 15 residues. Per germline, CDR1 SEHNR and CDR2 FQNEAQ (reference sequence). The CDR3 coding sequence is TGTGCCAGCAGCAAGATACAGGGTATGAACACTGAAGCTTTCTTT. This codes for CASSKIQGMNTEAFF. The full variable domain, rest sourced from reference TRBV7-9 and TRBJ1-1, is DTGVSQNPRHKITKRGQNVTFRCDPISEHNRLYWYRQTLGQGPEFLTYFQNEAQLEKSRLLSDRFSAERPKGSFSTLEIQRTEQGDSAMYLCASSKIQGMNTEAFFGQGTRLTVV.

The rearrangement joins TRBV7-8 to TRBJ2-5; D is undetermined. V was pared by 5 bases and J by 4 bases, with 14 bases between. This CDR3 has 14 residues. From germline, CDR1 is SGHVS and CDR2 FQNEAQ. The CDR3 spells CASSPLRRVETQYF. Here the CDR3 DNA reads TGTGCCAGCAGCCCTCTACGAAGAGTAGAGACCCAGTACTTC.

This clonotype has only a few counts. This chain uses TRBV12-3 or TRBV12-4 with TRBJ1-1, with 11 nucleotides matching TRBD1. V gave up 9 bases and J gave up 3 bases; unmatched junction bases: 6. The CDR3 length is 14 residues. The CDR3 loop is CASYGGQGDTEAFF. The DNA of the CDR3 is TGTGCCAGTTACGGGGGACAGGGGGACACTGAAGCTTTCTTT.

This clonotype occurred once. V usage is TRBV6-7 and J usage is TRBJ2-3; D possibly matches TRBD1 or TRBD2 (5 bases each). TRBV6-7 is an open reading frame whose function is uncertain. V was pared by 7 bases and J by 1 base, with 18 bases between. The CDR3 sequence is 16 residues long. CDR3 loop: CASTRRGSRCTDTQYF. The CDR3 DNA reads as TGTGCCAGCACTCGACGGGGCTCGAGGTGCACAGATACGCAGTATTTT.

The CDR3 DNA sequence: TGTGCCAGCCGTACATTGAGGGGACGCGAAAAACTGTTTTTT. Translated: CASRTLRGREKLFF. V gene TRBV7-8 combines with J gene TRBJ1-4; D possibly corresponds to TRBD1 (5 bases). Germline assignment: CDR1 SGHVS and CDR2 FQNEAQ. The V end was cut by 8 bases, the J end by 8 bases, with 18 bases between. The CDR3 loop spans 14 amino acids.

J is TRBJ1-1 and V is TRBV24-1, with D unresolved. This CDR3 is 15 amino acids long. The germline V gene encodes CDR1 KGHDR and CDR2 SFDVKD. Trimming took off 2 bases at V and 4 bases at J, with 13 bases between the two ends. This CDR3 reads CATSDSEGCVTEAFF. In nucleotides, the CDR3 is TGTGCCACCAGTGATTCGGAAGGGTGCGTCACTGAAGCTTTCTTT.

This clonotype appeared many times. The chain has TRBV7-2 and TRBJ2-1, with 9 bases identical to TRBD1. Per the germline V gene, CDR1 is SGHTA and CDR2 is FQGNSA. The CDR3 is 20 amino acids. Trimming took 3 bases from V and 4 from J; bases not matched to a gene: 19. CDR3 amino acids: CASSFPQRTGVQLNYNEQFF. The CDR3 nucleotides are TGTGCCAGCAGCTTCCCACAGAGGACAGGGGTTCAACTGAATTACAATGAGCAGTTCTTC.

This clonotype was detected a few times. The chain links TRBV27 to TRBJ2-7; the D is unclear. CDR1 and CDR2 from the germline V gene are MNHEY and SMNVEV (reference sequence). The CDR3 spans 13 residues. The V end lost 5 bases, the J end lost 2 bases, and 10 bases lay between the germline ends. CDR3 residues: CASSIIPTYEQYF. Written as DNA, the CDR3 is TGTGCCAGCAGTATCATTCCAACCTACGAGCAGTACTTC.

This clonotype was recorded at least ten times. The chain uses TRBV12-3 or TRBV12-4 and TRBJ2-7; D ambiguous. This CDR3 contains 14 residues. V was shortened by 7 bases and J by 2 bases, with 15 bases between the two germline ends. CDR3 nucleotide sequence: TGTGCCAGCATCCCCGGAAGGGTGCCCTACGAGCAGTACTTC. Its translation: CASIPGRVPYEQYF.

This clonotype was counted a few times. The chain links TRBV7-6 to TRBJ2-1; D remains unclear. The CDR3 is 14 residues long. V lost 3 bases to trimming and J lost 6 bases, with 12 bases between them. Germline CDR1 SGHVS, CDR2 FNYEAQ. The CDR3 sequence is CASSFGPRGNEQFF. The CDR3 DNA reads TGTGCCAGCAGCTTTGGACCCAGAGGCAATGAGCAGTTCTTC.

For this clonotype: Since a much larger clone is just one base distant, this may be a read error. J is TRBJ2-1 and V is TRBV7-6; D is perhaps TRBD1 (5 bases). The CDR3 is made up of 16 amino acids. Germline values: CDR1 SGHVS, CDR2 FNYEAQ. Written as DNA, the CDR3 is TGTGCCAGCAACTTAGCCGCACAGGCCTCCTACAATGAGCAGTTCTTC. It is translated as CASNLAAQASYNEQFF.

This clonotype came up a few times. The chain has TRBV7-9 and TRBJ2-7, with D tentatively TRBD1 (6 bases). The V gene lost 5 bases and the J gene lost 3 bases, with 23 bases spanning the gap. CDR3 length equals 17 residues. Germline CDR1 reads SEHNR; CDR2 reads FQNEAQ (reference sequence). CDR3 loop: CASSPRLKTGPVYEQYF. CDR3 bases: TGTGCCAGCAGCCCAAGACTCAAGACAGGTCCGGTCTACGAGCAGTACTTC.

The genes are TRBV27 and TRBJ2-5; tentatively, D is TRBD1 (6 bases). The CDR3 runs to 12 residues. The germline V gene has CDR1 MNHEY and CDR2 SMNVEV (reference sequence). V was shortened by 5 bases and J by 7 bases, with 11 bases between the two germline ends. The CDR3 loop reads CASSPLTGTQYF. In DNA, the CDR3 is TGTGCCAGCAGTCCCCTGACAGGGACCCAGTACTTC.

V is TRBV4-3 and J is TRBJ2-3, with D unclear. The CDR3 totals 14 residues. V dropped 2 bases and J dropped 1 base, with 7 bases sitting between them. CDR1 is LGHNA, CDR2 YSLEER, per germline. The CDR3 sequence is CASSQRLGTDTQYF. DNA of the CDR3: TGCGCCAGCAGCCAAAGACTTGGCACAGATACGCAGTATTTT.

This clonotype has a handful of counts. This rearrangement joins TRBV7-6 to TRBJ2-3; D is possibly TRBD2 (5 bases). V was shortened by 1 base and J by 0 bases, with 14 bases between the two germline ends. This CDR3 is built from 17 residues. The germline V gene has CDR1 SGHVS and CDR2 FNYEAQ. The CDR3: CASSLGPEGASTDTQYF. Here the CDR3 DNA reads TGTGCCAGCAGCTTAGGGCCAGAGGGAGCTAGCACAGATACGCAGTATTTT.

V and J are TRBV11-2 and TRBJ2-1; D not resolved. Looked up from germline, CDR1 is SGHAT and CDR2 is FQNNGV. V was pared by 1 base and J by 6 bases, with 22 bases between. This CDR3 is 18 amino acids long. CDR3 DNA: TGTGCCAGCAGCTTAGGCATACAAGATCCCCGTGGTGGCAATGAGCAGTTCTTC. This encodes CASSLGIQDPRGGNEQFF.

This chain uses TRBV7-9 with TRBJ1-6; D remains unclear. Trimming removed 5 bases from V and 0 bases from J, with 11 bases in between. The CDR3 sequence is 16 residues long. CDR1 and CDR2 from the germline V gene are SEHNR and FQNEAQ (reference sequence). The CDR3 spells CASSTEVSSYNSPLHF. The CDR3 DNA sequence: TGTGCCAGCAGCACGGAAGTGAGCTCCTATAATTCACCCCTCCACTTT.

This chain connects TRBV6-2 or TRBV6-3 to TRBJ2-1; maybe TRBD2 (6 bases). Germline lookup yields CDR1 MNHEY and CDR2 SVGEGT. The CDR3 totals 18 residues. The germline V and J ends were trimmed by 3 bases and 1 base, with 19 bases remaining between them. CDR3 bases: TGTGCCAGCAGTTATATCGTCGGACCCGGAGGGTCCTACAATGAGCAGTTCTTC. The encoded protein is CASSYIVGPGGSYNEQFF.

This chain connects TRBV12-3 or TRBV12-4 to TRBJ2-5; TRBD2 aligns across 10 bases. V shed 4 bases and J 5 bases; nucleotides not matched to a gene: 10. The CDR3 is made up of 16 amino acids. CDR3 nucleotides: TGTGCCAGCAGTTATCCAGCGGGGGGGCCGATTGAGACCCAGTACTTC. It is translated as CASSYPAGGPIETQYF.

The chain has TRBV13 and TRBJ1-1, with D possibly TRBD1 on 5 matching bases. Trimming shortened V by 5 bases and J by 6 bases, and 13 bases separated the two germline ends. The CDR3 loop spans 13 amino acids. CDR1 PRHDT and CDR2 FYEKMQ come from the germline V gene (reference sequence). The CDR3 region is CASSTGTSPEAFF. CDR3 in DNA: TGTGCCAGCAGCACCGGGACGTCACCTGAAGCTTTCTTT.

This clonotype was picked up a small number of times. V usage is TRBV6-2 or TRBV6-3 and J usage is TRBJ1-5; no definite D call. The V gene's germline CDR1 is MNHEY and CDR2 SVGEGT. V lost 0 bases and J 7 bases, leaving 10 bases between the germline ends. This CDR3 has 14 residues. The CDR3 coding sequence is TGTGCCAGCAGTTACTCTAACGGGGTCCAGCCCCAGCATTTT. Protein sequence: CASSYSNGVQPQHF.

As concerns this clonotype: One end of the junction fails to match germline, which may point to a read error. The chain has TRBV27 and TRBJ2-4; TRBD1 might be the D (5 bases). Germline CDR1 and CDR2: MNHEY and SMNVEV (reference sequence). CDR3 length equals 12 residues. The CDR3 loop reads CASGAGWSPTNF. The CDR3 nucleotides read TGTGCCAGCGGGGCAGGGTGGAGCCCTACAAACTTC.

This clonotype has a handful of counts. V gene TRBV20-1 combines with J gene TRBJ2-7, with 8 nucleotides matching TRBD1. The CDR3 runs 14 residues. V gave up 4 bases and J gave up 2 bases; unmatched junction bases: 7. From germline, CDR1 is DFQATT and CDR2 SNEGSKA (reference sequence). The CDR3 sequence is CSAMDRVSAYEQYV. In nucleotides, the CDR3 is TGCAGTGCTATGGACAGGGTTAGCGCCTACGAGCAGTACGTC.

This clonotype turned up a few times. The chain employs TRBV6-2 or TRBV6-3 and TRBJ2-7; D is perhaps TRBD2 (5 bases). The germline V gene has CDR1 MNHEY and CDR2 SVGEGT. CDR3 length equals 14 residues. Trimming took off 2 bases at V and 4 bases at J, with 12 bases between the two ends. This chain's CDR3 is CASSYAPGIYEQYV. The DNA for the CDR3 is TGTGCCAGCAGTTACGCTCCGGGAATTTACGAGCAGTACGTC.

V gene TRBV20-1 combines with J gene TRBJ1-2, with D hard to call. Between the trimmed V and J ends, which lost 6 bases and 5 bases, there was a span of 34 bases. CDR1 is DFQATT and CDR2 is SNEGSKA in the germline V gene (reference sequence). CDR3 length equals 19 residues. Written as DNA, the CDR3 is TGCAGTGCCCCCACTCCCATAAGACTAAAAAGCCCCTCCGAATATGGCTACACCTTC. Residues: CSAPTPIRLKSPSEYGYTF.

The chain is built from TRBV2 and TRBJ2-3, with 15 bases fitting TRBD2. J was trimmed by 2 bases and V by 8 bases; bases with no gene match: 11. This CDR3 spans 18 amino acids. Germline CDR1 is SNHLY and CDR2 is FYNNEI. The CDR3 region is CASSGLAGGPYDTDTQYF. The DNA of the CDR3 is TGTGCCAGCTCCGGACTAGCGGGGGGGCCGTACGACACAGATACGCAGTATTTT.

The genes are TRBV12-3 or TRBV12-4 and TRBJ2-5; a possible D gene is TRBD1 (5 bases). Trimming cost V 4 bases and J 5 bases, with 14 bases left between them. CDR3 size: 14 residues. CDR3 DNA sequence: TGTGCCAGCAGTTCGACAGTGGGGTTGGAGACCCAGTACTTC. Translation: CASSSTVGLETQYF.